A single sample gave rise to the 19 T cell receptor beta chains below, sequenced in a study of shared clonotypes between healthy human individuals. Generated by immunoSEQ multiplex PCR, the TCRdb table keeps only in-frame clones and is missing some. The data contain about 1 million clones, about 77% of them singletons. Sequencing was done on a sample of memory CD4+ T cells sorted from blood. Subset meaning: CD45RA-negative fraction. The receptors come from a man aged 18 to 29 in good health.

Only a few counts were recorded for this clone. The rearrangement links TRBV30 to TRBJ1-1; 9 bases line up with TRBD1. Germline V gene lookup returns CDR1 GTSNPN and CDR2 SVGIG (reference sequence). This CDR3 comprises 17 residues. J was trimmed by 0 bases and V by 4 bases; bases with no gene match: 12. CDR3 in DNA: TGTGCCTGGATAGGGACAGGGACCGCGACACTGAACACTGAAGCTTTCTTT. Its translation is CAWIGTGTATLNTEAFF.

The chain has TRBV5-4 and TRBJ2-2; 7 bases line up with TRBD1. Germline trimming cut 0 bases from V and 4 bases from J; bases unmatched to any gene: 3. Germline V CDR1 and CDR2: SGHNT, YYREEE (reference sequence). The CDR3 totals 15 residues. The CDR3 is CASSLGQGVTGELFF. CDR3 DNA sequence: TGTGCCAGCAGCTTGGGGCAGGGGGTCACCGGGGAGCTGTTTTTT.

The chain has TRBV7-9 and TRBJ2-2; 10 bases are a match to TRBD1. The CDR3 runs 15 residues. Germline values: CDR1 SEHNR, CDR2 FQNEAQ (reference sequence). V shed 7 bases and J 6 bases; nucleotides not matched to a gene: 8. Written as DNA, the CDR3 is TGTGCCAGCACCATGGGACAGGGGATGTCCGGGGAGCTGTTTTTT. Translated: CASTMGQGMSGELFF.

This sequence joins TRBV5-1 and TRBJ2-1, with 7 bases fitting TRBD2. Trimming cost V 2 bases and J 2 bases; bases outside gene matches: 16. CDR3 length: 19 amino acids. Germline CDR1 and CDR2: SGHRS and YFSETQ. The CDR3 is CASSLRGASSGSAYNEQFF. In DNA form, the CDR3 reads TGCGCCAGCAGCTTAAGAGGGGCCTCTAGCGGAAGTGCCTACAATGAGCAGTTCTTC.

This clone was counted a few times. This chain joins TRBV7-6 and TRBJ2-2; 7 positions match TRBD2. The V gene's germline CDR1 is SGHVS and CDR2 FNYEAQ. CDR3 length: 16 residues. V lost 6 bases and J lost 6; bases outside the gene matches: 13. The CDR3 coding sequence is TGTGCCAGCAGTTCTCAGGCTAGCGGAACATCCGGGGAGCTGTTTTTT. It translates to CASSSQASGTSGELFF.

About this clone itself: This sample includes further DNA sequences coding for the same CDR3. V is TRBV5-1 and J is TRBJ2-5; TRBD1 matches at 8 bases. CDR1 SGHRS and CDR2 YFSETQ come from the germline V gene. The CDR3 extends over 14 amino acids. The J segment lost 1 base and the V segment lost 5 bases, leaving 4 bases of the junction unmatched. The DNA of the CDR3 is TGCGCCAGCAGTCTTGGGACAGGCCAAGAGACCCAGTACTTC. It yields the protein CASSLGTGQETQYF.

The J gene is TRBJ2-7, the V gene TRBV27; weak D call: TRBD1 (5 bases). The CDR3 runs to 14 residues. V was pared by 6 bases and J by 5 bases, with 17 bases between. Germline loops: CDR1 MNHEY, CDR2 SMNVEV (reference sequence). DNA of the CDR3: TGTGCCAGCAGCCTATGGACACCCCTGGACGAGCAGTACTTC. Its protein is CASSLWTPLDEQYF.

The chain employs TRBV5-8 and TRBJ2-1; no clear D. Germline-derived CDR1 and CDR2 are SGHTS and YDEGEE. V lost 2 bases and J 15 bases, leaving 15 bases between the germline ends. CDR3 length: 12 residues. CDR3 sequence (DNA): TGTGCCAGCAGCTTAGCTGCCGGCAGGAGGTTCTTC. It translates to CASSLAAGRRFF.

This rearrangement joins TRBV30 to TRBJ2-1, with D unresolved. V was clipped by 2 bases and J by 0 bases, with 8 bases between them. CDR1 and CDR2 from the germline V gene are GTSNPN and SVGIG (reference sequence). The CDR3 runs 14 residues. The CDR3 sequence is CAWSKSASYNEQFF. The CDR3 DNA is TGTGCCTGGAGTAAAAGCGCCTCCTACAATGAGCAGTTCTTC.

With respect to this clone: Other DNA sequences in the sample encode the same CDR3. The CDR3 nucleotides are TGTGCCAGCAGTTTTCTAGGGACTGAAGCTTTCTTT. This sequence encodes CASSFLGTEAFF. The V and J genes are TRBV27 and TRBJ1-1; D call uncertain. Trimming cost V 3 bases and J 5 bases, with 7 bases left between them. The germline gives CDR1 MNHEY, CDR2 SMNVEV (reference sequence). This CDR3 contains 12 residues.

This clone was found once. The J gene is TRBJ1-5, the V gene TRBV5-8; D is undetermined. CDR1 is SGHTS and CDR2 is YDEGEE in the germline V gene. Deletions cut 1 base from V and 1 base from J, with 9 bases between. The CDR3 runs to 15 residues. DNA for the CDR3: TGTGCCAGCAGCTTGCTTGCCCAGAGCAATCAGCCCCAGCATTTT. Translated: CASSLLAQSNQPQHF.

The chain links TRBV19 to TRBJ1-6; maybe TRBD1 (6 bases). Germline assignment: CDR1 LNHDA and CDR2 SQIVND (reference sequence). CDR3 length equals 15 residues. V dropped 7 bases and J dropped 6 bases, with 16 bases sitting between them. The DNA of the CDR3 is TGTGCCAGTATGGAAGGGGGGAGCCCTAATTCACCCCTCCACTTT. Protein product: CASMEGGSPNSPLHF.

The V gene is TRBV7-2, the J gene TRBJ1-2; D gene unclear. Trimming took 1 base from V and 11 from J, leaving 11 bases between them. This CDR3 has 12 amino acids. Germline CDR1 is SGHTA and CDR2 is FQGNSA. The CDR3 DNA is TGTGCCAGCAGCTTAGGTCGCCCTGGGTACACCTTC. Its protein product is CASSLGRPGYTF.

With respect to this clone: Here the CDR3 omits its conserved ending phenylalanine or tryptophan, so a read error is the likely source. The chain joins TRBV6-5 to TRBJ1-2; TRBD1 might be the D (5 bases). The CDR3 consists of 14 residues. The V end lost 5 bases, the J end lost 5 bases, and 15 bases lay between the germline ends. Per the germline V gene, CDR1 is MNHEY and CDR2 is SVGAGI. The DNA of the CDR3 is TGTGCCAGCAGTCGAACAGGAACGGGGTATGGCTACACCTCC. This translates into CASSRTGTGYGYTS.

This rearrangement joins TRBV5-5 to TRBJ2-1, with D unresolved. Germline V gene sequence: CDR1 SGHKS, CDR2 YYEKEE (reference sequence). The V end lost 2 bases, the J end lost 2 bases, and 8 bases lay between the germline ends. This CDR3 contains 14 residues. CDR3 coding DNA: TGTGCCAGCAGCTTAGAATTACCCTACAATGAGCAGTTCTTC. Its protein is CASSLELPYNEQFF.

About this clone: A read error is likely here: a far larger clone is one base away. V and J are TRBV5-1 and TRBJ2-3; D gene ambiguous. This CDR3 has 11 amino acids. Per the germline V gene, CDR1 is SGHRS and CDR2 is YFSETQ. V lost 1 base and J 4 bases, leaving 1 base between the germline ends. CDR3 amino acids: CASSLSDTQYF. CDR3 sequence (DNA): TGCGCCAGCAGCTTGTCAGATACGCAGTATTTT. Combining the CDR3 with reference TRBV5-1 and TRBJ2-3 gives the whole variable domain KAGVTQTPRYLIKTRGQQVTLSCSPISGHRSVSWYQQTPGQGLQFLFEYFSETQRNKGNFPGRFSGRQFSNSRSEMNVSTLELGDSALYLCASSLSDTQYFGPGTRLTVL.

The V call is TRBV7-8, the J call TRBJ2-2; either TRBD1 or TRBD2 may fit D (5 bases each). The CDR3 length is 17 residues. Germline lookup yields CDR1 SGHVS and CDR2 FQNEAQ. Trimming took 0 bases from V and 5 from J, leaving 16 bases between them. The DNA for the CDR3 is TGTGCCAGCAGCTTAGCCGAGGGACCGCGAACAACCGGGGAGCTGTTTTTT. Translation: CASSLAEGPRTTGELFF.

V gene TRBV2 combines with J gene TRBJ2-3; tentative D call: TRBD1 (5 bases). This CDR3 has 15 residues. CDR1 is SNHLY and CDR2 is FYNNEI in the germline V gene. Trimming pared 7 bases from V and 0 bases from J, leaving 14 bases between. CDR3 amino acids: CASTSNRFSTDTQYF. CDR3 nucleotides: TGTGCCAGCACCTCTAACAGGTTTAGCACAGATACGCAGTATTTT.

The chain employs TRBV6-1 and TRBJ2-7; D ambiguous. This CDR3 has 15 amino acids. Trimming cost V 1 base and J 6 bases, with 16 bases left between them. In germline, CDR1 is MNHNS, CDR2 SASEGT. CDR3 DNA: TGTGCCAGCAGTGAAGGGAAGGTAGTGGTCTCCGAGCAGTACTTC. Amino acid sequence: CASSEGKVVVSEQYF.